This is a list of T cell receptor beta chains from one sample in a study of Graves' ophthalmopathy and Graves' hyperthyroidism. TCRdb analysed the multiplex PCR reads with MiXCR anew, one entry per CDR3 protein. The data show a few hundred thousand distinct CDR3 sequences, with over 15% seen just once and around 7% held by the top ten. The sample comprised peripheral blood. The receptors were gathered from a young woman with stable Graves' hyperthyroidism. The CDR3 runs from the conserved cysteine through the conserved F or W. A D gene is named only where the DNA matches it firmly. Clone size is shown for a subset of rows, as once, few, many or a class of expanded clone.

j_gene | v_gene | d_gene | abundance | CDR3aa | CDR3nt
TRBJ2-7 | TRBV27 | TRBD1 | many | CASSFRGGQGIYEQYF | TGTGCCAGCAGCTTTAGGGGCGGACAGGGGATCTACGAGCAGTACTTC
TRBJ1-5 | TRBV10-3 | - | many | CAIKEDGNQPQHF | TGTGCCATCAAGGAGGACGGTAATCAGCCCCAGCATTTT
TRBJ2-7 | TRBV2 | TRBD1 | many | CASSEPQTGQVDGYEQYF | TGTGCCAGCAGTGAACCCCAGACAGGGCAAGTCGATGGCTACGAGCAGTACTTC
TRBJ1-5 | TRBV5-1 | - | few | CASSFLGDSNQPQHF | TGCGCCAGCAGCTTTCTGGGGGATAGCAATCAGCCCCAGCATTTT
TRBJ1-2 | TRBV4-2 | - | many | CASSQRSLGTYGYTF | TGTGCCAGCAGCCAAAGATCTCTGGGGACGTACGGCTACACCTTC
TRBJ1-2 | TRBV7-2 | - | many | CASSARGPGGYTF | TGTGCCAGCAGCGCCCGGGGCCCGGGGGGCTACACCTTC
TRBJ1-1 | TRBV9 | TRBD1 | - | CASSEQRDRGLRGNTEAFF | TGTGCCAGCAGCGAACAACGAGACAGGGGGCTTAGAGGGAACACTGAAGCTTTCTTT
TRBJ1-5 | TRBV2 | - | many | CASSPGEVSNQPQHF | TGTGCCAGCAGCCCAGGGGAGGTTAGCAATCAGCCCCAGCATTTT
TRBJ1-1 | TRBV5-1 | TRBD1 | many | CASSGPGTGRNTEAFF | TGCGCCAGCAGCGGACCCGGGACAGGGAGAAACACTGAAGCTTTCTTT
TRBJ1-2 | TRBV5-5 | - | - | CASQPGTSFYGYTF | TGTGCCAGCCAGCCGGGGACTTCGTTCTATGGCTACACCTTC
TRBJ2-7 | TRBV5-4 | - | few | CASFSPSSYEQYF | TGTGCCAGCTTTAGCCCCTCATCCTACGAGCAGTACTTC
TRBJ2-2 | TRBV12-5 | - | many | CASGLVRDPGVGELFF | TGTGCTAGTGGTTTGGTACGCGACCCCGGGGTCGGGGAGCTGTTTTTT
TRBJ2-5 | TRBV27 | TRBD2 | many | CASSGRGGRETQYF | TGTGCCAGCAGTGGTCGGGGGGGCCGAGAGACCCAGTACTTC
TRBJ1-1 | TRBV2 | - | many | CASRLDEGREAEAFF | TGTGCCAGCAGATTGGACGAGGGGCGGGAGGCTGAAGCTTTCTTT
TRBJ2-5 | TRBV25-1 | TRBD1 | many | CASSESGTGYGETQYF | TGTGCCAGCAGTGAATCAGGGACAGGGTATGGAGAGACCCAGTACTTC
TRBJ1-1 | TRBV4-1 | - | few | CASSQNPGALNTEAFF | TGCGCCAGCAGCCAAAACCCCGGGGCCTTGAACACTGAAGCTTTCTTT
TRBJ2-3 | TRBV6-1 | - | many | CASSVGGGTDTQYF | TGTGCCAGCAGTGTAGGGGGGGGAACAGATACGCAGTATTTT
TRBJ1-2 | TRBV5-1 | - | few | CASIKWREAGYTF | TGCGCCAGCATTAAATGGAGGGAGGCTGGCTACACCTTC
TRBJ2-7 | TRBV20-1 | - | many | CSARVPKGRVAHEQYF | TGCAGTGCTAGAGTTCCAAAGGGGAGAGTAGCCCACGAGCAGTACTTC
TRBJ1-1 | TRBV12-5 | TRBD1 | - | CASGRQGGTAEAFF | TGTGCTAGTGGAAGACAGGGAGGTACGGCTGAAGCTTTCTTT
TRBJ2-7 | TRBV7-9 | - | many | CASSSTTDADEQYF | TGTGCCAGCAGCTCCACTACCGACGCGGACGAGCAGTACTTC
TRBJ1-1 | TRBV27 | - | few | CASTQRGGRNTEAFF | TGTGCCAGCACCCAACGGGGGGGCCGGAACACTGAAGCTTTCTTT
TRBJ2-5 | TRBV19 | TRBD2 | - | CASSLGLAGGGGETQYF | TGTGCCAGTAGCCTCGGACTAGCGGGGGGCGGAGGGGAGACCCAGTACTTC
TRBJ1-5 | TRBV6-2/TRBV6-3 | - | - | CASSYVGGLDQPQHF | TGTGCCAGCAGTTACGTTGGGGGGCTGGATCAGCCCCAGCATTTT
TRBJ2-4 | TRBV11-3 | - | many | CASSLGAANIQYF | TGTGCCAGCAGCTTAGGGGCAGCAAACATTCAGTACTTC
TRBJ1-1 | TRBV28 | - | - | CVSSRTGLPFF | TGTGTCAGCAGCAGAACAGGGTTACCTTTCTTT
TRBJ2-7 | TRBV29-1 | - | many | CSVRQGPYEQYF | TGCAGCGTTCGGCAGGGACCCTACGAGCAGTACTTC
TRBJ2-7 | TRBV2 | - | many | CASSSTSYEQYF | TGTGCCAGCAGTTCCACTAGCTACGAGCAGTACTTC
TRBJ2-2 | TRBV7-2 | - | many | CASSPRDGTGELFF | TGTGCCAGCAGCCCTCGGGACGGCACCGGGGAGCTGTTTTTT
TRBJ1-2 | TRBV11-2 | - | many | CASSLEQPATF | TGTGCCAGCAGCTTAGAACAGCCCGCCACCTTC
TRBJ1-1 | TRBV18 | - | few | CASSPGTVNTGAFF | TGTGCCAGCTCACCAGGGACGGTGAACACTGGAGCTTTCTTT
TRBJ2-1 | TRBV14 | TRBD2 | few | CASSQAGLAGITEQFF | TGTGCCAGCAGCCAAGCCGGACTAGCGGGAATTACTGAGCAGTTCTTC
TRBJ1-6 | TRBV19 | - | many | CASKLASSYNSPLHF | TGTGCCAGTAAGTTGGCAAGCTCCTATAATTCACCCCTCCACTTT
TRBJ2-5 | TRBV5-1 | - | - | CASSSLDGQETQYF | TGCGCCAGCAGCTCCCTGGATGGACAAGAGACCCAGTACTTC
TRBJ1-1 | TRBV3-1 | TRBD1 | many | CASSQVASGQGGAFF | TGTGCCAGCAGCCAAGTAGCATCAGGACAGGGTGGAGCTTTCTTT
TRBJ1-5 | TRBV24-1 | - | many | CATSDSVTGIDNQPQHF | TGTGCCACCAGTGACTCAGTTACAGGGATCGACAATCAGCCCCAGCATTTT
TRBJ2-7 | TRBV5-1 | - | - | CASSLAQGEGEQYF | TGCGCCAGCAGCTTGGCCCAGGGGGAGGGCGAGCAGTACTTC
TRBJ1-5 | TRBV6-5 | - | many | CASSYSVDRNQPQHF | TGTGCCAGCAGTTACTCCGTAGACAGGAATCAGCCCCAGCATTTT
TRBJ2-4 | TRBV7-8 | - | - | CASSLAGGAIQYF | TGTGCCAGCAGCTTAGCGGGGGGGGCCATTCAGTACTTC
TRBJ2-5 | TRBV9 | TRBD1 | many | CASSVGVTGQETQYF | TGTGCCAGCAGCGTAGGAGTGACAGGGCAAGAGACCCAGTACTTC
TRBJ2-7 | TRBV4-3 | - | - | CASSQDTRFDGEQYF | TGCGCCAGCAGCCAAGATACCAGGTTTGATGGCGAGCAGTACTTC
TRBJ1-5 | TRBV12-3/TRBV12-4 | - | many | CASRRDSNQPQHF | TGTGCCAGCAGAAGGGACAGCAATCAGCCCCAGCATTTT
TRBJ2-2 | TRBV12-3/TRBV12-4 | - | many | CASSLRVTGELFF | TGTGCCAGCAGTTTACGAGTCACCGGGGAGCTGTTTTTT
TRBJ2-2 | TRBV12-3/TRBV12-4 | - | few | CASSFNRGGNTGELFF | TGTGCCAGCAGTTTTAATCGTGGGGGGAACACCGGGGAGCTGTTTTTT
TRBJ1-5 | TRBV19 | - | many | CASSESRNSNQPQHF | TGTGCCAGTAGTGAGTCAAGAAATAGCAATCAGCCCCAGCATTTT
TRBJ2-5 | TRBV7-2 | - | many | CASSPAAETQYF | TGTGCCAGCAGCCCGGCTGCCGAGACCCAGTACTTC
TRBJ2-7 | TRBV11-1 | - | - | CASRRNPQIHGYEQYF | TGTGCCAGCAGACGAAACCCTCAAATCCATGGCTACGAGCAGTACTTC
TRBJ2-5 | TRBV6-5 | TRBD2 | few | CASSYSTAGGEETQYF | TGTGCCAGCAGTTACTCGACGGCGGGGGGGGAAGAGACCCAGTACTTC
TRBJ2-5 | TRBV18 | TRBD1 | many | CASSLNPGQGKTQYF | TGTGCCAGCTCTCTCAACCCGGGACAGGGGAAGACCCAGTACTTC
TRBJ2-5 | TRBV19 | TRBD1 | many | CASSRGTGQQETQYF | TGTGCCAGTAGTAGGGGGACAGGGCAACAAGAGACCCAGTACTTC
TRBJ1-5 | TRBV6-5 | - | many | CASSYSMDYQPQHF | TGTGCCAGCAGTTACTCGATGGACTATCAGCCCCAGCATTTT